This TCR beta chain stems from a study of graft-versus-host responses after intestinal transplantation. For the study at large: In this cohort, recipients had multivisceral, liver-intestinal, or isolated intestinal transplants. Study-level findings and limits: The recipient marrow held GvH clones, and some of them showed up first in ileum or blood. Across patients carrying graft-donor T cell macrochimerism, allografts held high graft-versus-host to host-versus-graft clonal ratios.

Regarding this clone: Its antigen is currently unknown.

Generated by immunoSEQ multiplex PCR, the TCRdb table keeps only in-frame clones and is missing some. Of some 96,000 clones in the sample, roughly 84% were seen once. Germline CDR1 and CDR2: SGHDT and YYEEEE. CDR3 size: 17 residues. Germline trimming cut 3 bases from V and 4 bases from J; bases unmatched to any gene: 13. The sample in question was unstimulated CD4+ T cells sorted from spleen or lymph node cells, obtained before transplant. This TCR derives from a human donor who was the organ donor for an intestinal transplant. The rearrangement joins TRBV5-6 to TRBJ2-5; 9 bases fit TRBD2. CDR3 sequence: CASSSLGSGGSRETQYF. The CDR3 nucleotides are TGTGCCAGCAGCTCTTTGGGGAGCGGGGGGTCACGAGAGACCCAGTACTTC.